These 30 T cell receptor beta chains came from one sample sequenced in a study of blood T cells in healthy people across ages. Together with a sample-barcoded 5' primer, a J-beta primer mix was included in a second PCR lasting roughly 6 to 12 cycles. TCRdb ran MiXCR on the 5' RACE reads and lists one entry per CDR3 protein. Altogether over 1.5 million distinct CDR3 sequences are present, roughly 49% being singletons, with the ten largest covering less than 2.5%. The sample comprised blood. These receptors were obtained from a middle-aged woman in good health.

V gene TRBV7-9 combines with J gene TRBJ1-2; D is ambiguous. Germline CDR1 is SEHNR and CDR2 is FQNEAQ (reference sequence). With 1 base removed from V and 5 bases from J, the gap between germline ends came to 8 bases. The CDR3 loop spans 13 amino acids. The CDR3 protein is CASSLEGQYGYTF. Written as DNA, the CDR3 is TGTGCCAGCAGCTTAGAGGGCCAATATGGCTACACCTTC.

There are a few counts of this clonotype. Written as DNA, the CDR3 is TGCGCCAGCAGGATTTGGGGAGTTACTGGAGATACGCAGTATTTT. Its protein is CASRIWGVTGDTQYF. The chain is built from TRBV5-1 and TRBJ2-3; tentative D call: TRBD2 (5 bases). The CDR3 loop spans 15 amino acids. Germline V gene lookup returns CDR1 SGHRS and CDR2 YFSETQ. Trimming removed 5 bases at V and 5 bases at J, with 18 bases between.

This clonotype was seen a handful of times. This sequence joins TRBV6-2 or TRBV6-3 and TRBJ2-7; 7 positions match TRBD1. V lost 6 bases to trimming and J lost 5 bases; unmatched junction nucleotides: 7. From germline, CDR1 is MNHEY and CDR2 SVGEGT. CDR3 size: 13 residues. The chain's CDR3 is CASSSQGVHEQYF. CDR3 nucleotide sequence: TGTGCCAGCAGCTCTCAGGGGGTACACGAGCAGTACTTC.

The chain employs TRBV27 and TRBJ1-4; D perhaps matches TRBD1 (5 bases). V gave up 4 bases and J gave up 4 bases, with 16 bases separating them. CDR1 is MNHEY, CDR2 SMNVEV, per germline (reference sequence). This CDR3 is 16 amino acids long. The CDR3 loop is CASSSLTGPSNEKLFF. The CDR3 region has the DNA TGTGCCAGCAGTTCATTAACGGGACCCAGTAATGAAAAACTGTTTTTT.

The chain uses TRBV7-9 and TRBJ1-1; the D is unclear. CDR1 and CDR2 from the germline V gene are SEHNR and FQNEAQ (reference sequence). This CDR3 region has 15 residues. Trimming took off 2 bases at V and 5 bases at J, with 15 bases between the two ends. This CDR3 reads CASSLKAPEGTEAFF. The CDR3, as DNA: TGTGCCAGCAGCTTAAAGGCCCCTGAGGGTACTGAAGCTTTCTTT.

The chain combines TRBV7-8 with TRBJ1-2; 9 nucleotides agree with TRBD1. V was clipped by 4 bases and J by 4 bases; unmatched bases: 10. From germline, CDR1 is SGHVS and CDR2 FQNEAQ. This CDR3 region has 16 residues. CDR3 DNA: TGTGCCAGCAGCTGGGTCCGGGACAGGGTTTCCTATGGCTACACCTTC. It is translated as CASSWVRDRVSYGYTF.

CDR3 sequence (DNA): TGTGCCAGCAGCGGCCGGGACAGGGGATACCGGTATGGCTACACCTTC. It translates to CASSGRDRGYRYGYTF. This chain joins TRBV13 and TRBJ1-2, with TRBD1 identical over 10 bases. J was trimmed by 5 bases and V by 5 bases; bases with no gene match: 11. The germline V gene has CDR1 PRHDT and CDR2 FYEKMQ (reference sequence). The CDR3 loop spans 16 amino acids.

This clonotype was seen only a few times. The V gene is TRBV28, the J gene TRBJ2-4; 7 nucleotides agree with TRBD1. Germline V lookup: CDR1 MDHEN, CDR2 SYDVKM. The V and J ends lost 5 bases and 0 bases, in that order; junction bases with no gene match: 7. This CDR3 contains 16 residues. This CDR3 reads CASSPPTGLAKNIQYF. CDR3 sequence (DNA): TGTGCCAGCAGTCCCCCGACAGGGCTAGCCAAAAACATTCAGTACTTC.

This chain joins TRBV11-2 and TRBJ1-6; tentative D call: TRBD1 (6 bases). Germline values: CDR1 SGHAT, CDR2 FQNNGV. V lost 9 bases and J 3 bases, leaving 18 bases between the germline ends. The CDR3 totals 16 residues. The CDR3 region has the DNA TGTGCCAGGTTGGGCCACAGGGCGAACTATAATTCACCCCTCCACTTT. Translation gives CARLGHRANYNSPLHF.

The chain combines TRBV20-1 with TRBJ2-4, with D perhaps TRBD2 (6 bases). This CDR3 region has 15 residues. Deletions cut 5 bases from V and 0 bases from J, with 14 bases between. CDR1 and CDR2 from the germline V gene are DFQATT and SNEGSKA (reference sequence). The CDR3 region is CSASWGLLAKNIQYF. CDR3 in DNA: TGCAGTGCTTCCTGGGGACTTCTAGCCAAAAACATTCAGTACTTC.

The sample holds a few counts of this clonotype. The rearrangement uses TRBV9 and TRBJ2-7; D call uncertain. Trimming removed 5 bases at V and 2 bases at J, with 8 bases between. The germline V gene encodes CDR1 SGDLS and CDR2 YYNGEE. The CDR3 length is 12 residues. The CDR3 region is CASRWTTYEQYF. The CDR3 nucleotides read TGTGCCAGCAGGTGGACGACCTACGAGCAGTACTTC.

This chain joins TRBV19 and TRBJ2-7; possible D gene TRBD1, 6 bases. Trimming removed 1 base from V and 3 bases from J, with 10 bases in between. CDR3 length: 14 residues. CDR1 and CDR2 from the germline V gene are LNHDA and SQIVND (reference sequence). The CDR3 DNA reads TGTGCCAGTAGTATAGGAGGGGGACACTACGAGCAGTACTTC. Translating it yields CASSIGGGHYEQYF.

This clonotype was seen a few times. The chain couples TRBV6-5 to TRBJ2-7; D is undetermined. The germline CDR1 and CDR2 sequences are MNHEY and SVGAGI. The length of the CDR3 is 11 residues. V dropped 6 bases and J dropped 6 bases, with 9 bases sitting between them. CDR3 sequence: CASRVGPEQYF. The CDR3 DNA is TGTGCCAGCAGAGTGGGCCCCGAGCAGTACTTC.

The V and J genes are TRBV7-8 and TRBJ1-5; D is ambiguous. This CDR3 has 15 residues. V lost 2 bases to trimming and J lost 5 bases, with 13 bases between them. CDR1 is SGHVS, CDR2 FQNEAQ, per germline. The CDR3 sequence is CASSLFGSGDQPQHF. As DNA, the CDR3 is TGTGCCAGCAGCTTATTCGGCAGTGGGGATCAGCCCCAGCATTTT.

This clonotype showed up just a few times. This rearrangement joins TRBV20-1 to TRBJ1-4; a possible D gene is TRBD1 (5 bases). This CDR3 has 18 amino acids. The ends were cut back, 2 bases at V and 3 bases at J, with 22 bases in the middle. In germline, CDR1 is DFQATT, CDR2 SNEGSKA (reference sequence). The CDR3 DNA follows: TGCAGTGCTAGACCACGTATAAAATTAGGGACCCCTAATGAAAAACTGTTTTTT. This translates into CSARPRIKLGTPNEKLFF.

The chain couples TRBV29-1 to TRBJ1-2; TRBD1 agrees at 7 bases. The CDR3 sequence is 12 residues long. V lost 5 bases and J lost 7; bases outside the gene matches: 7. Germline V gene data show CDR1 as SQVTM and CDR2 as ANQGSEA. The CDR3 region is CSVRGQVGGYTF. DNA for the CDR3: TGCAGCGTTAGGGGGCAAGTAGGTGGCTACACCTTC. Looking up the rest from reference TRBV29-1 and TRBJ1-2 gives the full variable domain: SAVISQKPSRDICQRGTSLTIQCQVDSQVTMMFWYRQQPGQSLTLIATANQGSEATYESGFVIDKFPISRPNLTFSTLTVSNMSPEDSSIYLCSVRGQVGGYTFGSGTRLTVV.

The chain is built from TRBV29-1 and TRBJ2-5; D call uncertain. CDR3 size: 11 residues. Trimming shortened V by 7 bases and J by 3 bases, and 9 bases separated the two germline ends. Per germline, CDR1 SQVTM and CDR2 ANQGSEA. The CDR3 loop is CSGKGEETQYF. The CDR3 coding sequence is TGCAGCGGGAAAGGAGAAGAGACCCAGTACTTC.

This clonotype showed up just a few times. The gene calls are TRBV4-1 and TRBJ2-3, with TRBD2 matching 7 bases. V dropped 2 bases and J dropped 2; count of bases not matched to a gene: 4. There are 15 residues in the CDR3. Germline CDR1 reads MGHRA; CDR2 reads YSYEKL. CDR3 coding DNA: TGCGCCAGCAGCCAACGGACTAGTGACACAGATACGCAGTATTTT. It encodes CASSQRTSDTDTQYF.

A few counts support this clonotype. The chain couples TRBV5-5 to TRBJ2-1, with a possible D match to TRBD2 (7 bases). This CDR3 contains 14 residues. V lost 4 bases, J lost 6 bases, and 14 bases lay in between. The germline V gene encodes CDR1 SGHKS and CDR2 YYEKEE (reference sequence). The CDR3 nucleotides are TGTGCCAGCAGCCGAGGGGGGGTGGGCAATGAGCAGTTCTTC. Translating it yields CASSRGGVGNEQFF.

On this clonotype: At one end the junction does not follow the germline gene, possibly because of a read error. The V and J genes are TRBV20-1 and TRBJ2-7; no clear D gene. CDR3 length: 13 residues. CDR1 DFQATT and CDR2 SNEGSKA come from the germline V gene (reference sequence). This chain's CDR3 is CSARRLGSYGQYF. CDR3 nucleotides: TGCAGTGCTAGGCGACTGGGCTCCTACGGGCAGTACTTC.

The chain uses TRBV6-2 or TRBV6-3 and TRBJ1-1; the D gene is possibly TRBD1 (5 bases). The CDR3 contains 13 residues. Germline lookup yields CDR1 MNHEY and CDR2 SVGEGT. Trimming cost V 8 bases and J 5 bases, with 15 bases left between them. As DNA, the CDR3 is TGTGCCAGCTGCGGAGGGGCGCTTACTGAAGCTTTCTTT. This codes for CASCGGALTEAFF.

In this sample, this clonotype turned up a few times. The CDR3 here is CASSQLIAGGRRDEQFF. In DNA, the CDR3 is TGCGCCAGCAGCCAGCTAATAGCGGGGGGGCGGAGGGATGAGCAGTTCTTC. V is TRBV4-1 and J is TRBJ2-1; 11 bases are shared with TRBD2. V lost 3 bases, J lost 8 bases, and 12 bases stayed unmatched. The CDR3 is made up of 17 amino acids. Germline V lookup: CDR1 MGHRA, CDR2 YSYEKL.

This clonotype has a handful of counts. The chain employs TRBV15 and TRBJ1-4, with a weak D call TRBD1 (5 bases). The CDR3 length is 14 residues. Germline CDR1 is LNHNV and CDR2 is YYDKDF (reference sequence). The V gene lost 6 bases and the J gene lost 5 bases, with 13 bases spanning the gap. The CDR3 spells CATRRERGNEKLFF. In DNA form, the CDR3 reads TGTGCCACCAGACGCGAGAGGGGAAATGAAAAACTGTTTTTT.

This rearrangement joins TRBV6-2 or TRBV6-3 to TRBJ2-2; no clear D gene. V was shortened by 1 base and J by 2 bases, with 11 bases between the two germline ends. Germline V gene sequence: CDR1 MNHEY, CDR2 SVGEGT. This CDR3 contains 16 residues. The CDR3 region is CASSYLPDPNTGELFF. DNA of the CDR3: TGTGCCAGCAGTTACTTACCGGACCCCAACACCGGGGAGCTGTTTTTT.

This clonotype appeared once. J is TRBJ2-1 and V is TRBV6-5; 10 bases are shared with TRBD2. Per the germline V gene, CDR1 is MNHEY and CDR2 is SVGAGI. The V and J ends lost 2 bases and 0 bases, in that order; junction bases with no gene match: 13. The CDR3 totals 20 residues. CDR3 nucleotide sequence: TGTGCCAGCAGTTACGATCCTAGCGGGGGTTTTTTTGGCTCCTACAATGAGCAGTTCTTC. It specifies CASSYDPSGGFFGSYNEQFF.

With regard to this clonotype: One junction end disagrees with the germline gene, perhaps due to a read error. The V call is TRBV7-8, the J call TRBJ2-1; TRBD1 or TRBD2 may be the D gene (5 bases each). CDR3 length: 14 residues. CDR1 SGHVS and CDR2 FQNEAQ come from the germline V gene. The CDR3 region has the DNA TGTGCCAGAAGCTTAGAGGCAGGGACCGGTGAGCAGTTCTTC. Amino acid sequence: CARSLEAGTGEQFF.

The table lists this clonotype with a few counts. The V gene is TRBV29-1, the J gene TRBJ1-4; D gene ambiguous. CDR1 is SQVTM, CDR2 ANQGSEA, per germline. The length of the CDR3 is 14 residues. Trimming stripped 6 bases from V and 0 bases from J, with 11 bases between. In nucleotides, the CDR3 is TGCAGCGTCACAGATGGGACAACTAATGAAAAACTGTTTTTT. Translation: CSVTDGTTNEKLFF.

The chain links TRBV7-2 to TRBJ2-7; D gene ambiguous. The CDR3 sequence is 15 residues long. V gave up 10 bases and J gave up 2 bases, with 21 bases separating them. CDR1 is SGHTA, CDR2 FQGNSA, per germline. CDR3 amino acids: CATIPARIIPYEQYF. In DNA form, the CDR3 reads TGTGCCACCATCCCGGCGCGGATTATTCCCTACGAGCAGTACTTC.

V gene TRBV28 combines with J gene TRBJ2-5; D is uncertain. V was cut by 3 bases and J by 4 bases, with 12 bases left in between. CDR3 length: 14 amino acids. The germline V gene encodes CDR1 MDHEN and CDR2 SYDVKM. In DNA, the CDR3 is TGTGCCAGCAGTTTCCCGGCATACCCAGAGACCCAGTACTTC. The encoded protein is CASSFPAYPETQYF. The full variable domain, rest sourced from reference TRBV28 and TRBJ2-5, is DVKVTQSSRYLVKRTGEKVFLECVQDMDHENMFWYRQDPGLGLRLIYFSYDVKMKEKGDIPEGYSVSREKKERFSLILESASTNQTSMYLCASSFPAYPETQYFGPGTRLLVL.

This clonotype occurred a few times. This chain connects TRBV28 to TRBJ2-7, with 7 bases that match TRBD1. V dropped 8 bases and J dropped 0; count of bases not matched to a gene: 13. This CDR3 contains 16 residues. From germline, CDR1 is MDHEN and CDR2 SYDVKM. The CDR3 nucleotides are TGTGCCAGCGTCGACAGGGAGCACTCTCTCTCCTACGAGCAGTACTTC. Translation gives CASVDREHSLSYEQYF.